This TCR beta chain was captured by sequencing in a study of CD8 T cells in ankylosing spondylitis. The sample holds many counts of this clonotype. Antigen specificity is unknown. Making use of molecular barcodes, quantitative 5'-RACE generated TCR beta libraries. TCRdb reanalysed the 5' RACE reads using MiXCR and keeps one entry per CDR3 protein. The sample consists of 300,000 to 350,000 distinct CDR3 sequences, roughly 20% of them appearing once. Overall study results and limits: A TCR beta motif made of fewer than ten highly homologous variants seemed typical of ankylosing spondylitis blood.

The sample comprised blood, either unsorted or a sorted T cell fraction (not recorded which). This TCR was recovered from a female donor with ankylosing spondylitis or in good health (not recorded which).

CDR3 loop: CSVGTGGSGGYTF. DNA of the CDR3: TGCAGCGTTGGGACAGGGGGGAGCGGAGGCTACACCTTC. The genes are TRBV29-1 and TRBJ1-2, with 10 bases aligning to TRBD1. Unmatched junction bases numbered 7, after V lost 4 bases and J lost 8 bases. The CDR3 is made up of 13 amino acids. Germline V gives CDR1 SQVTM, CDR2 ANQGSEA.